Listed here are 16 T cell receptor beta chains from one sample, sequenced in a study of Graves' ophthalmopathy and Graves' hyperthyroidism. Researchers took RNA transcripts and amplified TCR beta CDR3 regions from them. HTBI primers were employed in first-round RT-PCR, then a second-round multiplex PCR followed. TCRdb independently ran MiXCR on the multiplex PCR reads; one entry per CDR3 protein. The sample lists some 39,000 distinct CDR3 sequences, 45% to 55% occurring once. What was sequenced was peripheral blood. These receptors originate from an adult woman with stable Graves' hyperthyroidism.

In its sample, this clonotype ranks as medium-sized (0.01 to 0.1%). The V and J genes are TRBV19 and TRBJ2-7; 7 positions match TRBD1. Germline V gene sequence: CDR1 LNHDA, CDR2 SQIVND (reference sequence). V lost 6 bases, J lost 5 bases, and 10 bases stayed unmatched. The CDR3 consists of 14 residues. The CDR3 region has the DNA TGTGCCAGTAGCGACAGGGACGCATACAACGAGCAGTACTTC. Protein sequence: CASSDRDAYNEQYF.

At least ten counts were recorded for this clonotype. V usage is TRBV2 and J usage is TRBJ2-7; D is ambiguous. CDR1 is SNHLY and CDR2 is FYNNEI in the germline V gene. Trimming shortened V by 3 bases and J by 2 bases, and 5 bases separated the two germline ends. CDR3 length equals 12 residues. The CDR3 region is CASSDIAYEQYF. Here the CDR3 DNA reads TGTGCCAGCAGTGACATTGCCTACGAGCAGTACTTC.

The chain is built from TRBV19 and TRBJ1-5; 7 positions agree with TRBD1. With 9 bases clipped from V and 2 bases from J, the junction kept 13 bases outside the gene matches. Per the germline V gene, CDR1 is LNHDA and CDR2 is SQIVND (reference sequence). The CDR3 sequence is 16 residues long. The CDR3 DNA reads TGTGCCAGCAGCTTGGCCGGTACAGGGGGCAATCAGCCCCAGCATTTT. As protein: CASSLAGTGGNQPQHF. Full variable domain (remainder filled in from reference TRBV19 and TRBJ1-5): DGGITQSPKYLFRKEGQNVTLSCEQNLNHDAMYWYRQDPGQGLRLIYYSQIVNDFQKGDIAEGYSVSREKKESFPLTVTSAQKNPTAFYLCASSLAGTGGNQPQHFGDGTRLSIL.

The chain couples TRBV29-1 to TRBJ1-4, with D possibly being TRBD1 (5 bases). V dropped 7 bases and J dropped 10 bases, with 10 bases sitting between them. There are 10 residues in the CDR3. Germline loops: CDR1 SQVTM, CDR2 ANQGSEA. The CDR3 DNA is TGCAGCGCCCGGGACGGAAAACTGTTTTTT. Translated: CSARDGKLFF.

Worth noting for this clonotype: Without the conserved terminal phenylalanine or tryptophan, this CDR3 likely stems from a read error. No DNA is shown, since the ends of the CDR3 on it are uncertain; the CDR3 is the one TCRdb lists. The rearrangement joins TRBV5-5 to TRBJ2-5. Inclusive of both ends, the CDR3 amounts to 8 amino acids. Germline CDR1 reads SGHKS; CDR2 reads YYEKEE (reference sequence). CDR3 sequence reads: CASSPRTS.

This clonotype was seen at least ten times. The chain joins TRBV20-1 to TRBJ1-1; D call uncertain. The CDR3 spans 13 residues. Germline V CDR1 and CDR2: DFQATT, SNEGSKA (reference sequence). V was clipped by 8 bases and J by 5 bases, with 18 bases between them. The CDR3 loop reads CSPEPGRGTEAFF. CDR3 nucleotides: TGCAGTCCCGAACCCGGGAGAGGGACTGAAGCTTTCTTT.

This clonotype was recorded only once. The rearrangement uses TRBV25-1 and TRBJ1-5; D not resolved. This CDR3 region has 13 residues. V was trimmed by 3 bases and J by 7 bases, leaving 10 bases between them. Germline CDR1 MGHDK, CDR2 SYGVNS. The CDR3 spells CASSERDIQPQHF. The CDR3, as DNA: TGTGCCAGCAGTGAGAGGGATATCCAGCCCCAGCATTTT.

This clonotype has only a few counts. This chain joins TRBV9 and TRBJ1-2; tentative D call: TRBD1 (5 bases). CDR1 is SGDLS, CDR2 YYNGEE, per germline. Trimming took off 0 bases at V and 2 bases at J, with 8 bases between the two ends. The CDR3 is made up of 14 amino acids. CDR3 nucleotides: TGTGCCAGCAGCGTAGGTGGGACCAACTATGGCTACACCTTC. It encodes CASSVGGTNYGYTF.

This clonotype occurred a few times. V and J are TRBV6-5 and TRBJ2-3, with 12 nucleotides matching TRBD2. Germline-derived CDR1 and CDR2 are MNHEY and SVGAGI. Trimming took 5 bases from V and 4 from J; bases not matched to a gene: 7. This CDR3 contains 16 residues. The CDR3 reads CASSGMTSGRPDTQYF. The DNA of the CDR3 is TGTGCCAGCAGTGGCATGACTAGCGGGAGACCAGATACGCAGTATTTT.

This clonotype was picked up many times. The rearrangement uses TRBV6-5 and TRBJ2-7, with D tentatively TRBD1 or TRBD2 (5 bases each). The V gene lost 8 bases and the J gene lost 7 bases, with 21 bases spanning the gap. Germline CDR1 and CDR2: MNHEY and SVGAGI. This CDR3 has 14 amino acids. The CDR3 DNA sequence: TGTGCCAGCGGGGCTAGGTCGGCCCGGGAAGAGCAGTACTTC. Protein product: CASGARSAREEQYF.

This clonotype was observed many times. J is TRBJ1-5 and V is TRBV5-1, with TRBD1 identical over 8 bases. Germline V gives CDR1 SGHRS, CDR2 YFSETQ. The CDR3 extends over 14 amino acids. V trimming: 3 bases; J trimming: 4 bases; junction bases outside the gene matches: 3. CDR3 region: CASSSGTGNQPQHF. The CDR3 coding sequence is TGCGCCAGCAGCTCTGGGACAGGAAATCAGCCCCAGCATTTT. The full variable domain, completed using reference TRBV5-1 and TRBJ1-5, is KAGVTQTPRYLIKTRGQQVTLSCSPISGHRSVSWYQQTPGQGLQFLFEYFSETQRNKGNFPGRFSGRQFSNSRSEMNVSTLELGDSALYLCASSSGTGNQPQHFGDGTRLSIL.

The table lists this clonotype with many counts. The V call is TRBV7-9, the J call TRBJ1-1; 9 bases fit TRBD1. Germline loops: CDR1 SEHNR, CDR2 FQNEAQ (reference sequence). The CDR3 consists of 13 residues. J was trimmed by 3 bases and V by 7 bases; bases with no gene match: 3. The CDR3 is CASTGQGYTEAFF. CDR3 coding DNA: TGTGCCAGCACTGGACAGGGGTACACTGAAGCTTTCTTT.

V is TRBV2 and J is TRBJ1-2; 9 bases match TRBD1. Trimming took 7 bases from V and 5 from J; bases not matched to a gene: 5. CDR3 size: 13 residues. The germline CDR1 and CDR2 sequences are SNHLY and FYNNEI. CDR3 sequence (DNA): TGTGCCAGCAAGCAAGGGACAGGGTATGGCTACACCTTC. It encodes CASKQGTGYGYTF.

The chain recombines TRBV20-1 with TRBJ2-7; 12 bases map to TRBD2. Germline CDR1 and CDR2: DFQATT and SNEGSKA (reference sequence). Germline trimming cut 7 bases from V and 6 bases from J; bases unmatched to any gene: 10. The CDR3 runs to 14 residues. The CDR3 nucleotides are TGCAGTGTTAAGACTAGCGGGAGAGGGGGCGAGCAGTACTTC. This sequence encodes CSVKTSGRGGEQYF.

This chain links TRBV7-2 with TRBJ2-5, with 11 positions matching TRBD2. The CDR3 loop spans 14 amino acids. V dropped 4 bases and J dropped 5; count of bases not matched to a gene: 3. Germline V lookup: CDR1 SGHTA, CDR2 FQGNSA. CDR3 in DNA: TGTGCCAGCAGCTCGACTAGCGGGACCGAGACCCAGTACTTC. This encodes CASSSTSGTETQYF.

This clonotype turned up a few times. The V call is TRBV29-1, the J call TRBJ1-1; 7 bases align to TRBD1. V shed 6 bases and J 6 bases; nucleotides not matched to a gene: 7. The CDR3 extends over 12 amino acids. The V gene's germline CDR1 is SQVTM and CDR2 ANQGSEA. CDR3 in amino acids: CSVTGSGAEAFF. The CDR3 DNA reads as TGCAGCGTGACAGGGTCTGGGGCTGAAGCTTTCTTT.